Listed here are 3 T cell receptor beta chains from one sample, sequenced in a study of blood T cell repertoires in COVID-19. Measured with immunoSEQ multiplex PCR; TCRdb has only the in-frame clones, and not every one. Of about 240,000 clones listed, roughly 80% were seen once; the top ten hold around 3.4%. The material sequenced was peripheral blood. Source of these receptors: a woman between 18 and 29 years old with acute or convalescent COVID-19.

This clone was counted a single time. CDR3 sequence reads: CASSIGDQGQAYEQYF. The CDR3 nucleotides are TGTGCCAGCAGCATTGGAGACCAGGGGCAAGCCTACGAGCAGTACTTC. The chain recombines TRBV11-1 with TRBJ2-7, with D possibly matching TRBD1 (6 bases). The CDR3 sequence is 16 residues long. Trimming pared 5 bases from V and 2 bases from J, leaving 19 bases between. CDR1 and CDR2 from the germline V gene are SGHAT and FQDESV (reference sequence).

This clone was seen only once. The rearrangement uses TRBV6-5 and TRBJ2-7; 10 bases map to TRBD1. V was clipped by 5 bases and J by 4 bases; unmatched bases: 8. Per germline, CDR1 MNHEY and CDR2 SVGAGI. There are 15 residues in the CDR3. The CDR3 is CASSHGTGEGYEQYF. The CDR3 DNA reads as TGTGCCAGCAGTCACGGGACAGGGGAGGGTTACGAGCAGTACTTC.

The sample holds many counts of this clone. The gene calls are TRBV21-1 and TRBJ2-7; the DNA was not used to check the table's D call, TRBD1. TRBV21-1 is termed a pseudogene. The CDR3 consists of 16 residues. CDR3 bases: TGTGCCAGCAGCAAATTCTACACAGGCCGATTCTCCGAGCAGTACTTC. It yields the protein CASSKFYTGRFSEQYF.